The 9 T cell receptor beta chains presented below share a single source sample, sequenced in a study of shared clonotypes between healthy human individuals. Cells designated naive CD8 were CD45RO-negative and were positively selected for CCR7, with terminally differentiated effector memory CD45RA+ cells excluded. Here immunoSEQ multiplex PCR was the method, and the copy in TCRdb shows in-frame clones only, minus some. The table lists about 2.2 million clones, around 93% of them singletons, with approximately 1.6% in the top ten. The material sequenced was naive CD8+ T cells from PBMCs. Receptors were obtained from a young man in good health. Some clones in this sample may be carry-over from other donors' samples.

The J gene is TRBJ2-1, the V gene TRBV27; TRBD2 matches 10 bases. CDR1 and CDR2 (germline): MNHEY, SMNVEV (reference sequence). J was trimmed by 3 bases and V by 4 bases; bases with no gene match: 3. The CDR3 sequence is 15 residues long. The DNA of the CDR3 is TGTGCCAGCAGTTGGATAGCGGGAGGCTACAATGAGCAGTTCTTC. It translates to CASSWIAGGYNEQFF.

This chain joins TRBV10-2 and TRBJ1-1; 12 bases map to TRBD1. Germline V gene sequence: CDR1 WSHSY, CDR2 SAAADI. J gave up 4 bases and V 5 bases, and 8 bases lay outside the gene matches. This CDR3 has 16 amino acids. The CDR3, as DNA: TGCGCCAGCAGTCCGGGACAGGGGGCGGTGAGCACTGAAGCTTTCTTT. Protein: CASSPGQGAVSTEAFF.

The chain combines TRBV13 with TRBJ2-7; D not certain. This CDR3 has 15 residues. Deletions cut 2 bases from V and 5 bases from J, with 16 bases between. Germline loops: CDR1 PRHDT, CDR2 FYEKMQ (reference sequence). The CDR3 sequence: CASSLQGGLNHEQYF. CDR3 bases: TGTGCCAGCAGCTTACAAGGCGGTCTTAATCACGAGCAGTACTTC.

This chain uses TRBV28 with TRBJ2-1, with TRBD1 matching 9 bases. CDR3 length equals 17 residues. From germline, CDR1 is MDHEN and CDR2 SYDVKM. V trimming: 7 bases; J trimming: 1 base; junction bases outside the gene matches: 11. The CDR3, as DNA: TGTGCCAGCACCTCCGACAGGGGGACCTCGTCCTACAATGAGCAGTTCTTC. Encoded protein: CASTSDRGTSSYNEQFF.

The chain carries TRBV6-1 and TRBJ1-2, with D perhaps matching TRBD1 (6 bases). Germline V CDR1 and CDR2: MNHNS, SASEGT. The CDR3 is made up of 13 amino acids. V dropped 6 bases and J dropped 2 bases, with 10 bases sitting between them. For the CDR3, the DNA is TGTGCCAGCAGGATAACAGGGAACTATGGCTACACCTTC. Translation: CASRITGNYGYTF.

Comment on this clone: The same CDR3 arises from other DNA sequences in this sample as well. The chain uses TRBV27 and TRBJ2-7; TRBD1 agrees at 7 bases. Germline CDR1 MNHEY, CDR2 SMNVEV (reference sequence). V shed 5 bases and J 0 bases; nucleotides not matched to a gene: 7. The CDR3 contains 15 residues. CDR3 bases: TGTGCCAGCAGTCCACGGACAGGTCCCTCCTACGAGCAGTACTTC. Its protein is CASSPRTGPSYEQYF.

The chain has TRBV12-5 and TRBJ2-1; D not resolved. Germline CDR1 is LGHNT and CDR2 is FRNRAP. The V and J ends lost 2 bases and 0 bases respectively, with 17 bases between them. CDR3 length: 18 residues. The CDR3, as DNA: TGTGCTAGTGGTTTGTCCCTTACCGACGGAATCTCCTACAATGAGCAGTTCTTC. Protein: CASGLSLTDGISYNEQFF.

Concerning this clone itself: Other DNA sequences from this sample encode an identical CDR3 as well. The chain couples TRBV27 to TRBJ2-7, with D unresolved. This CDR3 has 13 amino acids. Per germline, CDR1 MNHEY and CDR2 SMNVEV (reference sequence). V shed 3 bases and J shed 2 bases, with 8 bases lying between them. The CDR3 reads CASSFGRAYEQYF. Written as DNA, the CDR3 is TGTGCCAGCAGTTTCGGCAGAGCCTACGAGCAGTACTTC.

The gene calls are TRBV28 and TRBJ2-2; D is unclear. CDR1 and CDR2 from the germline V gene are MDHEN and SYDVKM. V was cut by 1 base and J by 4 bases, with 10 bases left in between. This CDR3 has 15 amino acids. The CDR3 loop reads CASSLYRFFTGELFF. The CDR3, as DNA: TGTGCCAGCAGTTTATATAGGTTTTTCACCGGGGAGCTGTTTTTT.